One sample yielded the 29 T cell receptor beta chains listed below, sequenced in a study of OX40 agonist ivuxolimab in advanced cancers. Method: immunoSEQ multiplex PCR; TCRdb's copy keeps in-frame clones and lacks some. In the table there are around 74,000 clones, 70% to 85% of which are singletons. Sequences were derived from CD4+ or CD8+ T cells sorted from blood, sampled in a trial of the OX40 agonist ivuxolimab. These receptors all stem from an adult with an advanced solid tumor such as melanoma, head and neck, liver or kidney cancer.

This chain uses TRBV6-6 with TRBJ1-5; D is possibly TRBD1 (5 bases). The ends were cut back, 5 bases at V and 3 bases at J, with 8 bases in the middle. The V gene's germline CDR1 is MNHNY and CDR2 SVGAGI (reference sequence). There are 13 residues in the CDR3. DNA of the CDR3: TGTGCCAGCAGTACAGGAGTCAATCAGCCCCAGCATTTT. It is translated as CASSTGVNQPQHF.

For the CDR3, the DNA is TGTGCCGAGATTGCGCCGGGACATAACTCTGGAAACACCATATATTTT. As protein: CAEIAPGHNSGNTIYF. This chain links TRBV6-4 with TRBJ1-3; possible D gene TRBD1, 6 bases. V gave up 11 bases and J gave up 0 bases, with 20 bases separating them. The CDR3 has 16 amino acids. The germline V gene encodes CDR1 MRHNA and CDR2 SNTAGT.

The V and J genes are TRBV25-1 and TRBJ2-5; D gene ambiguous. Trimming took off 6 bases at V and 0 bases at J, with 11 bases between the two ends. The germline V gene encodes CDR1 MGHDK and CDR2 SYGVNS. This CDR3 comprises 14 residues. The CDR3, as DNA: TGTGCCAGCAGCGAGCAGAAGTACCAAGAGACCCAGTACTTC. Translating gives CASSEQKYQETQYF.

The J gene is TRBJ2-7, the V gene TRBV11-3; possibly TRBD1 for D (6 bases). Trimming stripped 3 bases from V and 3 bases from J, with 21 bases between. The CDR3 runs 17 residues. Germline CDR1 and CDR2: SGHNT and YENEEA. In DNA, the CDR3 is TGTGCCAGCAGCTTCCACCCCCCGGGACATTTTCTCTACGAGCAGTACTTC. It specifies CASSFHPPGHFLYEQYF.

This clone was seen more than once but under ten times. The chain employs TRBV7-2 and TRBJ1-4; 8 bases are a match to TRBD1. There are 17 residues in the CDR3. CDR1 and CDR2 from the germline V gene are SGHTA and FQGNSA. Trimming took 2 bases from V and 7 from J; bases not matched to a gene: 12. The CDR3 coding sequence is TGTGCCAGCAGCTTATTAGGGGCGCGGGACAGGTCTGAAAAACTGTTTTTT. Protein sequence: CASSLLGARDRSEKLFF.

Here the CDR3 reads CATSRDPGSNQPQHF. The CDR3 DNA reads as TGTGCCACCAGCAGAGATCCAGGGAGCAATCAGCCCCAGCATTTT. The chain recombines TRBV15 with TRBJ1-5, with D tentatively TRBD1 (5 bases). From germline, CDR1 is LNHNV and CDR2 YYDKDF (reference sequence). CDR3 size: 15 residues. Trimming stripped 0 bases from V and 1 base from J, with 7 bases between.

This chain uses TRBV9 with TRBJ2-5; D unclear. The CDR3 runs 16 residues. Germline V gene data show CDR1 as SGDLS and CDR2 as YYNGEE. V lost 2 bases and J lost 4, with 18 bases in between. In DNA, the CDR3 is TGTGCCAGCAGCGTTAGTAATTATGGGGTCGGAGAGACCCAGTACTTC. Its translation is CASSVSNYGVGETQYF.

V gene TRBV20-1 combines with J gene TRBJ2-1; D call uncertain. The CDR3 is made up of 11 amino acids. From germline, CDR1 is DFQATT and CDR2 SNEGSKA (reference sequence). The CDR3 DNA follows: TGCACCACGGCCCCTTACAATGAGCAGTTCTTC. Protein sequence: CTTAPYNEQFF.

V and J are TRBV11-1 and TRBJ2-7; 7 nucleotides agree with TRBD1. With V trimmed by 6 bases and J by 4 bases, 12 bases remained unmatched. This CDR3 has 15 residues. Germline V gene lookup returns CDR1 SGHAT and CDR2 FQDESV (reference sequence). The chain's CDR3 is CASSNGQAVSYEQYF. CDR3 DNA: TGTGCCAGCAGTAACGGACAGGCCGTATCGTACGAGCAGTACTTC.

This clone appeared once. CDR3 region: CASSLVAGRYEQYF. CDR3 bases: TGTGCCAGCAGCTTAGTTGCGGGGCGCTACGAGCAGTACTTC. The chain recombines TRBV7-2 with TRBJ2-7, with D maybe TRBD2 (6 bases). Germline CDR1 and CDR2: SGHTA and FQGNSA. The V and J ends lost 1 base and 3 bases respectively, with 10 bases between them. The CDR3 loop spans 14 amino acids.

The V call is TRBV29-1, the J call TRBJ1-5; 8 positions agree with TRBD1. The V gene end was trimmed by 1 base and the J gene end by 6 bases; junction bases not matched to a gene: 5. The CDR3 has 14 residues. Germline V gene sequence: CDR1 SQVTM, CDR2 ANQGSEA. The CDR3 region is CSVEVAGGSQPQHF. In DNA form, the CDR3 reads TGCAGCGTTGAAGTAGCAGGGGGCAGTCAGCCCCAGCATTTT.

The chain has TRBV7-9 and TRBJ2-3; the match to TRBD2 covers 8 bases. Germline V lookup: CDR1 SEHNR, CDR2 FQNEAQ (reference sequence). This CDR3 spans 15 amino acids. V lost 4 bases and J lost 8; bases outside the gene matches: 11. The CDR3 DNA reads as TGTGCCAGCAGCTCAACTAGCGGCCAGACGGGTACGCAGTATTTT. This sequence encodes CASSSTSGQTGTQYF. Supplemented by reference TRBV7-9 and TRBJ2-3, the full variable domain reads DTGVSQNPRHKITKRGQNVTFRCDPISEHNRLYWYRQTLGQGPEFLTYFQNEAQLEKSRLLSDRFSAERPKGSFSTLEIQRTEQGDSAMYLCASSSTSGQTGTQYFGPGTRLTVL.

The chain couples TRBV7-2 to TRBJ1-5; D is unresolved. Trimming took off 7 bases at V and 3 bases at J, with 19 bases between the two ends. The CDR3 spans 16 residues. CDR1 and CDR2 (germline): SGHTA, FQGNSA. CDR3 amino acids: CASNVNAGWDNQPQHF. CDR3 nucleotides: TGTGCCAGCAACGTTAACGCGGGGTGGGACAATCAGCCCCAGCATTTT.

This sequence joins TRBV5-1 and TRBJ2-3, with D perhaps TRBD2 (6 bases). V was pared by 4 bases and J by 2 bases, with 11 bases between. This CDR3 is built from 14 residues. CDR1 and CDR2 from the germline V gene are SGHRS and YFSETQ. CDR3 sequence reads: CASSVGTLTDTQYF. DNA of the CDR3: TGCGCCAGCAGCGTGGGGACTCTCACAGATACGCAGTATTTT.

This clone was observed a single time. The chain links TRBV28 to TRBJ2-7; tentatively, D is TRBD2 (6 bases). V was cut by 8 bases and J by 3 bases, with 8 bases left in between. The CDR3 length is 11 residues. Germline CDR1 MDHEN, CDR2 SYDVKM. CDR3 DNA sequence: TGTGCCAGCGGGGGGAACTACGAGCAGTACTTC. Residues: CASGGNYEQYF. Full variable domain (missing parts from reference TRBV28 and TRBJ2-7): DVKVTQSSRYLVKRTGEKVFLECVQDMDHENMFWYRQDPGLGLRLIYFSYDVKMKEKGDIPEGYSVSREKKERFSLILESASTNQTSMYLCASGGNYEQYFGPGTRLTVT.

The CDR3 DNA sequence: TGTGCCAGCAGCTTCCCAAGAGAAACAGGGATCGCCGGGGAGCTGTTTTTT. It specifies CASSFPRETGIAGELFF. The chain uses TRBV7-2 and TRBJ2-2; D may be TRBD1 (6 bases). The CDR3 loop spans 17 amino acids. CDR1 is SGHTA and CDR2 is FQGNSA in the germline V gene. The V end was cut by 3 bases, the J end by 6 bases, with 20 bases between.

The rearrangement joins TRBV4-1 to TRBJ1-1; TRBD1 aligns across 8 bases. The germline CDR1 and CDR2 sequences are MGHRA and YSYEKL. The length of the CDR3 is 14 residues. The junction had 4 bases not matched to a gene; V was cut back by 7 bases and J by 0 bases. DNA for the CDR3: TGCGCCAGCAAGGACAGGGCGATGAACACTGAAGCTTTCTTT. Translating gives CASKDRAMNTEAFF.

The V gene is TRBV11-2, the J gene TRBJ2-7; D is unresolved. Germline lookup yields CDR1 SGHAT and CDR2 FQNNGV. The CDR3 sequence is 11 residues long. V was trimmed by 5 bases and J by 2 bases, leaving 4 bases between them. For the CDR3, the DNA is TGTGCCAGCAGCATAACCTACGAGCAGTACTTC. Translated, it gives CASSITYEQYF.

This clone was recorded only once. The chain uses TRBV5-6 and TRBJ2-1; D ambiguous. The V end was cut by 3 bases, the J end by 0 bases, with 13 bases between. The CDR3 runs to 16 residues. Germline CDR1 reads SGHDT; CDR2 reads YYEEEE. CDR3: CASSYDHSSSYNEQFF. DNA for the CDR3: TGTGCCAGCAGCTATGACCACTCGAGCTCCTACAATGAGCAGTTCTTC.

The V gene is TRBV6-5, the J gene TRBJ1-1; TRBD1 matches at 10 bases. With 2 bases clipped from V and 1 base from J, the junction kept 1 base outside the gene matches. From germline, CDR1 is MNHEY and CDR2 SVGAGI. The length of the CDR3 is 15 residues. CDR3 residues: CASSYRTGGNTEAFF. CDR3 nucleotide sequence: TGTGCCAGCAGTTACAGGACAGGGGGGAACACTGAAGCTTTCTTT.

This clone appeared a few times. The chain combines TRBV19 with TRBJ1-5; D gene unclear. The CDR3 runs 15 residues. The germline V gene encodes CDR1 LNHDA and CDR2 SQIVND (reference sequence). The germline V and J ends were trimmed by 9 bases and 4 bases, with 19 bases remaining between them. The chain's CDR3 is CASALGRLGNQPQHF. The CDR3 bases are TGTGCCAGCGCCTTGGGGAGGTTAGGTAATCAGCCCCAGCATTTT.

As for this clone: The same CDR3 can be traced to other DNA sequences in this sample. This chain uses TRBV20-1 with TRBJ2-1, with D unresolved. Per germline, CDR1 DFQATT and CDR2 SNEGSKA (reference sequence). The V end lost 3 bases, the J end lost 3 bases, and 3 bases lay between the germline ends. The CDR3 totals 11 residues. CDR3 protein: CSASDYNEQFF. CDR3 in DNA: TGCAGTGCTAGCGACTACAATGAGCAGTTCTTC.

V usage is TRBV6-6 and J usage is TRBJ1-2; possibly TRBD1 for D (5 bases). Between the trimmed V and J ends, which lost 2 bases and 7 bases, there was a span of 8 bases. The CDR3 consists of 12 residues. Germline V lookup: CDR1 MNHNY, CDR2 SVGAGI (reference sequence). DNA of the CDR3: TGTGCCAGCAGTTACCTGGACATTGGCTACACCTTC. Its protein product is CASSYLDIGYTF.

This chain links TRBV7-2 with TRBJ1-5; D is unresolved. Germline V gene lookup returns CDR1 SGHTA and CDR2 FQGNSA. Trimming stripped 2 bases from V and 5 bases from J, with 13 bases between. The CDR3 is 15 residues long. The CDR3 here is CASSLYPGSDQPQHF. The CDR3, as DNA: TGTGCCAGCAGCTTATATCCAGGATCGGATCAGCCCCAGCATTTT.

The chain joins TRBV6-1 to TRBJ1-5; D not resolved. The CDR3 consists of 14 residues. V gave up 3 bases and J gave up 3 bases, with 9 bases separating them. Germline lookup yields CDR1 MNHNS and CDR2 SASEGT. The CDR3 is CASSESPNNQPQHF. CDR3 nucleotide sequence: TGTGCCAGCAGTGAGTCACCGAACAATCAGCCCCAGCATTTT.

The chain couples TRBV5-6 to TRBJ2-1; the D gene is possibly TRBD2 (7 bases). Germline V lookup: CDR1 SGHDT, CDR2 YYEEEE. V was shortened by 1 base and J by 2 bases, with 16 bases between the two germline ends. The CDR3 contains 17 residues. The CDR3 nucleotides read TGTGCCAGCAGCTTGATAAAAGGGGGGGCTACCTACAATGAGCAGTTCTTC. Its protein product is CASSLIKGGATYNEQFF.

The V call is TRBV9, the J call TRBJ1-6; unclear D gene. The V gene's germline CDR1 is SGDLS and CDR2 YYNGEE. This CDR3 contains 15 residues. Trimming took 0 bases from V and 8 from J, leaving 12 bases between them. The CDR3 here is CASSVDPNEDSPLHF. The CDR3 region has the DNA TGTGCCAGCAGCGTAGATCCCAACGAGGATTCACCCCTCCACTTT.

V gene TRBV7-8 combines with J gene TRBJ2-1; the D is unclear. This CDR3 region has 13 residues. Trimming cost V 3 bases and J 6 bases, with 9 bases left between them. Germline-derived CDR1 and CDR2 are SGHVS and FQNEAQ. This CDR3 is CASSFSLTNEQFF. The CDR3, as DNA: TGTGCCAGCAGCTTTAGCCTCACCAATGAGCAGTTCTTC.

The V call is TRBV28, the J call TRBJ2-1, with D tentatively TRBD1 or TRBD2 (5 bases each). Deletions cut 5 bases from V and 3 bases from J, with 14 bases between. The germline CDR1 and CDR2 sequences are MDHEN and SYDVKM. The CDR3 length is 15 residues. The CDR3 nucleotides read TGTGCCAGCAGTATCCGCGGGCAGGGCTACAATGAGCAGTTCTTC. Its protein product is CASSIRGQGYNEQFF.